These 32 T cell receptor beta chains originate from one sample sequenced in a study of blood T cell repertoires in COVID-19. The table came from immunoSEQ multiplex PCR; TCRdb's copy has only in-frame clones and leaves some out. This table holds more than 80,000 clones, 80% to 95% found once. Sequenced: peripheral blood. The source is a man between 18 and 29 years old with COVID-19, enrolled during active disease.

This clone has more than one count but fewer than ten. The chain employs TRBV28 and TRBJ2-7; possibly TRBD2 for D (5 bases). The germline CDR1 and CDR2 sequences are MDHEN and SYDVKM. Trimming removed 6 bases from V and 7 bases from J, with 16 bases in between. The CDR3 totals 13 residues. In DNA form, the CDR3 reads TGTGCCAGCAGGACCGGCCCTACGGGGGAGCAGTACTTC. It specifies CASRTGPTGEQYF.

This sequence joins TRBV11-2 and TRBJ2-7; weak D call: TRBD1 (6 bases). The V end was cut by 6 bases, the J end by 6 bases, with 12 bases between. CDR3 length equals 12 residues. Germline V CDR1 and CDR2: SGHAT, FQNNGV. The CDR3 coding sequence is TGTGCCAGCAGGTTGCAGGGGTTCGAGCAGTACTTC. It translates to CASRLQGFEQYF.

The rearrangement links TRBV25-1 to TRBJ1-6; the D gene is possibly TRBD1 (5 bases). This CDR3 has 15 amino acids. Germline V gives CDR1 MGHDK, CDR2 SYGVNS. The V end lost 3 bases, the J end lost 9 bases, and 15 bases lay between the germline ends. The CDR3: CASSDPRQPRSPLHF. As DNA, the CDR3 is TGTGCCAGCAGTGACCCCAGACAGCCGCGTTCACCCCTCCACTTT.

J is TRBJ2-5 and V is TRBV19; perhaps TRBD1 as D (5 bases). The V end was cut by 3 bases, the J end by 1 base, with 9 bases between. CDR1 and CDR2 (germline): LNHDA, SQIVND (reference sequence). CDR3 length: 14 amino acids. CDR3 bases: TGTGCCAGTAGTATTCAGGGCGGCCAAGAGACCCAGTACTTC. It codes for CASSIQGGQETQYF.

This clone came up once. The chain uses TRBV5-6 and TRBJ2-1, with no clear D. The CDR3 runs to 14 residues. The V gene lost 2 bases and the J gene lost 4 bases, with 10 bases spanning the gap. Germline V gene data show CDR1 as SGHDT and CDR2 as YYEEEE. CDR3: CASSFSHSYNEQFF. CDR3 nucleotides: TGTGCCAGCAGCTTTTCGCACAGTTACAATGAGCAGTTCTTC.

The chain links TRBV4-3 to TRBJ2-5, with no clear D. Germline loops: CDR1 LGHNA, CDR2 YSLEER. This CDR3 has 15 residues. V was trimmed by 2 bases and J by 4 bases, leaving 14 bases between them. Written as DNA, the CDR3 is TGCGCCAGCAGCCAAACAATTGAGACGGGAGAGACCCAGTACTTC. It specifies CASSQTIETGETQYF.

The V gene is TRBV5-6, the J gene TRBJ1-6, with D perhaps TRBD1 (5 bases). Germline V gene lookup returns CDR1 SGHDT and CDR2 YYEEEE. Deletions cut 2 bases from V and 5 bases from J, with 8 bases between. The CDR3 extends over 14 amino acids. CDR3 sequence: CASSFAGNNSPLHF. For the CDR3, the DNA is TGTGCCAGCAGCTTTGCAGGGAATAATTCACCCCTCCACTTT.

The CDR3 DNA reads TGTGCCAGCAGCAAGATCCCGGCGGGAGCACGGGAGCTGTTTTTT. Translated: CASSKIPAGARELFF. This sequence joins TRBV21-1 and TRBJ2-2; TRBD2 is taken as the D call from the table, unchecked against the DNA. TRBV21-1 is a documented pseudogene. This CDR3 has 15 residues.

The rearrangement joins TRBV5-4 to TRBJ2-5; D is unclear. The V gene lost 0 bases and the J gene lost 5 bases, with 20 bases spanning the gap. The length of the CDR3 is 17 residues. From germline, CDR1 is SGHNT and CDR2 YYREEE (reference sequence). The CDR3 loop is CASSLEINPPLRETQYF. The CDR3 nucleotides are TGTGCCAGCAGCTTGGAAATCAACCCCCCTTTGCGGGAGACCCAGTACTTC.

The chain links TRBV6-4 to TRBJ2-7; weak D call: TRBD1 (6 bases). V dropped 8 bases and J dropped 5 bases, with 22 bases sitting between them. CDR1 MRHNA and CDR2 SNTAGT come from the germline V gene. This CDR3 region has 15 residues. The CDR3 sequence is CASLIPPGECDEQYF. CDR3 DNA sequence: TGTGCCAGCTTGATCCCCCCAGGGGAATGCGACGAGCAGTACTTC.

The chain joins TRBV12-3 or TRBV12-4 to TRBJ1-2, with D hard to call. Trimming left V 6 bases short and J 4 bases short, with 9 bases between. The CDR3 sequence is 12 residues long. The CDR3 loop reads CASSQGGYGYTF. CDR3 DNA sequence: TGTGCCAGCAGCCAAGGCGGCTATGGCTACACCTTC.

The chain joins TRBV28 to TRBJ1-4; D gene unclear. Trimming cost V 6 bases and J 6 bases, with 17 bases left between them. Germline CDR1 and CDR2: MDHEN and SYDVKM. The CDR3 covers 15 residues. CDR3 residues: CASRLPRGGDEKLFF. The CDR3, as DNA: TGTGCCAGCAGACTCCCCCGGGGTGGGGATGAAAAACTGTTTTTT.

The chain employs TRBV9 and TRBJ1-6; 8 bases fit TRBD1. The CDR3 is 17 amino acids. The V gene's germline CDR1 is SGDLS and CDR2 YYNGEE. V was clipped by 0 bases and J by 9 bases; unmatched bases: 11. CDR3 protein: CASSVGQGRDWGSPLHF. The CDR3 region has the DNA TGTGCCAGCAGCGTAGGACAGGGGCGTGATTGGGGTTCACCCCTCCACTTT. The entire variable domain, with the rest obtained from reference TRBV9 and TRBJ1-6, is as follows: DSGVTQTPKHLITATGQRVTLRCSPRSGDLSVYWYQQSLDQGLQFLIQYYNGEERAKGNILERFSAQQFPDLHSELNLSSLELGDSALYFCASSVGQGRDWGSPLHFGNGTRLTVT.

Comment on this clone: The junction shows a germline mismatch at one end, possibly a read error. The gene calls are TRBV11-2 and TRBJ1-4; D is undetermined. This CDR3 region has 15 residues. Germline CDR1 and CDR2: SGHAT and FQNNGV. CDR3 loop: CASSLGGATNEKLLF. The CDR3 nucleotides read TGTGCCAGCAGCTTAGGAGGAGCAACTAATGAAAAACTGCTTTTT.

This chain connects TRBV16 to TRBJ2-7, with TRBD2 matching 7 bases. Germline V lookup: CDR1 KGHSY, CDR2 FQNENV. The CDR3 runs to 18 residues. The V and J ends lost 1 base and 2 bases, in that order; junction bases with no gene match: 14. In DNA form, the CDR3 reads TGTGCCAGCAGCCAATTAAGACGCCCGGGGAGGGACGCCTACGAGCAGTACTTC. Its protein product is CASSQLRRPGRDAYEQYF.

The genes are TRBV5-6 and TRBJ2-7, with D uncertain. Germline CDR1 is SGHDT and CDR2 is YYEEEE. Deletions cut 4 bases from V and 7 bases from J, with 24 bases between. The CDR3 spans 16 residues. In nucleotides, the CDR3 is TGTGCCAGCAGCCTCCGACGCCCTCTCCCCCAGAGGGAGCAGTACTTC. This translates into CASSLRRPLPQREQYF. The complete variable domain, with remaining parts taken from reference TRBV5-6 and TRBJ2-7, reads DAGVTQSPTHLIKTRGQQVTLRCSPKSGHDTVSWYQQALGQGPQFIFQYYEEEERQRGNFPDRFSGHQFPNYSSELNVNALLLGDSALYLCASSLRRPLPQREQYFGPGTRLTVT.

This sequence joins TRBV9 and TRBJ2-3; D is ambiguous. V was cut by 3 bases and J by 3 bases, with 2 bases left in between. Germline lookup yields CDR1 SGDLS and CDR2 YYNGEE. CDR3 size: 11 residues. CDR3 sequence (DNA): TGTGCCAGCAGCGCTACAGATACGCAGTATTTT. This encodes CASSATDTQYF.

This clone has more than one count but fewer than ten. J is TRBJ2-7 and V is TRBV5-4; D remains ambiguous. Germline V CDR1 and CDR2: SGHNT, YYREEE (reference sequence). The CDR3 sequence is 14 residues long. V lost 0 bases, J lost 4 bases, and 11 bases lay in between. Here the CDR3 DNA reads TGTGCCAGCAGCTTGGGGAGAACCGGGTACGAGCAGTACTTC. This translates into CASSLGRTGYEQYF.

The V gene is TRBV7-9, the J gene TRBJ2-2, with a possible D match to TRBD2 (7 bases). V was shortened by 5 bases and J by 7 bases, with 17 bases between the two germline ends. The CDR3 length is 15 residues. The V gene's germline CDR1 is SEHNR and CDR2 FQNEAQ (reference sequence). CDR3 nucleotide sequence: TGTGCCAGCAGCCGGGGGGCAGGCTCAGGCGGGGAGCTGTTTTTT. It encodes CASSRGAGSGGELFF.

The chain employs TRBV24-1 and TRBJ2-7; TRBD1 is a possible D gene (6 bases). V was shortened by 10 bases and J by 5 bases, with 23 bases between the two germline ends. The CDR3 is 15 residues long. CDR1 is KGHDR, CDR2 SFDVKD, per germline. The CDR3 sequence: CATSGGDRVYDEQYF. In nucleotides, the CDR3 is TGTGCCACTTCTGGGGGCGACCGAGTCTACGACGAGCAGTACTTC.

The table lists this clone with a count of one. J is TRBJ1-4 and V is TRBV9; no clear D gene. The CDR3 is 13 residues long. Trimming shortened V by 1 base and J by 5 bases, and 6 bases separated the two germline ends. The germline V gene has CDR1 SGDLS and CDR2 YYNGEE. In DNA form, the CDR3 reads TGTGCCAGCAGCGTAAAAGCAAATGAAAAACTGTTTTTT. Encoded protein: CASSVKANEKLFF.

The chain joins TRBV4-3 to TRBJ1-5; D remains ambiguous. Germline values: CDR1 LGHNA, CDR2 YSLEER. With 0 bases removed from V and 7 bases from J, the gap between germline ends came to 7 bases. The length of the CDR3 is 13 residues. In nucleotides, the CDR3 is TGCGCCAGCAGCCAAGATATATCGCAGCCCCAGCATTTT. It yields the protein CASSQDISQPQHF.

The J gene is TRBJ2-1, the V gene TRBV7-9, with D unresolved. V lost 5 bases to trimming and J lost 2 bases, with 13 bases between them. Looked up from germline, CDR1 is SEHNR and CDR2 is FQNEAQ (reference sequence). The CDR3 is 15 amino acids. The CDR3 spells CASSQTTSAYNEQFF. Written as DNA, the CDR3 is TGTGCCAGCAGCCAGACCACGAGCGCCTACAATGAGCAGTTCTTC.

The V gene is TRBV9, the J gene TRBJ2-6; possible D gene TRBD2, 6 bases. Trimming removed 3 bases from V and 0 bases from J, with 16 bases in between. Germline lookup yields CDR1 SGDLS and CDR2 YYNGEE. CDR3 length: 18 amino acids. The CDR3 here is CASSASTSRLSGANVLTF. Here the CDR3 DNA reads TGTGCCAGCAGCGCCTCGACTAGTCGTCTCTCTGGGGCCAACGTCCTGACTTTC.

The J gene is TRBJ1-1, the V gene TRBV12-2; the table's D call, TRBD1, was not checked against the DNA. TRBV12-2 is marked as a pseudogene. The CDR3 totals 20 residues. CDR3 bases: TGTGCAAGTCGCTTACCTTCCAGGGGACAGGGGCGATTCATGAACACTGAAGCTTTCTTT. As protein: CASRLPSRGQGRFMNTEAFF.

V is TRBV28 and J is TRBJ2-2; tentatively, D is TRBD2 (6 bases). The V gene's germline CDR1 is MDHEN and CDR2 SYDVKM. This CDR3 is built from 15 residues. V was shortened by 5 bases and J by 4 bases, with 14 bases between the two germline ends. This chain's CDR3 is CASSPYRGTTGELFF. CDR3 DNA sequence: TGTGCCAGCAGTCCCTATCGGGGGACCACCGGGGAGCTGTTTTTT.

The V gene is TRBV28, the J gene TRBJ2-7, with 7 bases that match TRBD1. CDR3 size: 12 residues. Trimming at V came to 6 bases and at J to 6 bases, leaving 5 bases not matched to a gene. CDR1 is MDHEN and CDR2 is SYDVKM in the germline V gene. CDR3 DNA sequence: TGTGCCAGCAGAACAGGGGCGGGCGAGCAGTACTTC. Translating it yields CASRTGAGEQYF.

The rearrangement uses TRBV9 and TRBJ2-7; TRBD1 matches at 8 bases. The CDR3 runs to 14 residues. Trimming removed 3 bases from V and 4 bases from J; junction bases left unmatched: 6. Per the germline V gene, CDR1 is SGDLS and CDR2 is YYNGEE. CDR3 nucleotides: TGTGCCAGCAGCGCCTCCGGACAGGGTTACGAGCAGTACTTC. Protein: CASSASGQGYEQYF.

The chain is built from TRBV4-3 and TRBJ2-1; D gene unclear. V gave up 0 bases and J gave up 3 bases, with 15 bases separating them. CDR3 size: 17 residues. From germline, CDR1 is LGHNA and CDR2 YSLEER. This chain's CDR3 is CASSQDLDQRLYNEQFF. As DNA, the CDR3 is TGCGCCAGCAGCCAAGATCTTGACCAGCGCCTCTACAATGAGCAGTTCTTC.

In nucleotides, the CDR3 is TGTGCCAGCAGCAAAGCCAGGGGGTACGAGCAGTACTTC. This translates into CASSKARGYEQYF. This chain joins TRBV21-1 and TRBJ2-7; the table names TRBD1, a call not compared with the DNA. TRBV21-1 has pseudogene status. The CDR3 spans 13 residues.

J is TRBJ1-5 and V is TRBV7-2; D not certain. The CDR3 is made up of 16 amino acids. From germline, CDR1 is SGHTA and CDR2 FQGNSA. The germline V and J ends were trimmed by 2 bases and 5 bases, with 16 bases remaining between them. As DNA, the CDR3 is TGTGCCAGCAGCTTATCTTTGGGCCAGAAGCATCAGCCCCAGCATTTT. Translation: CASSLSLGQKHQPQHF.

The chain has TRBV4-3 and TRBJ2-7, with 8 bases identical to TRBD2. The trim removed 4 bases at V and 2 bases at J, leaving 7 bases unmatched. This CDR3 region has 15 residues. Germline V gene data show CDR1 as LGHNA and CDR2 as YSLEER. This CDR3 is CASSLQTGGPYEQYF. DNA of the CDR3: TGCGCCAGCAGCCTCCAAACGGGAGGGCCCTACGAGCAGTACTTC.